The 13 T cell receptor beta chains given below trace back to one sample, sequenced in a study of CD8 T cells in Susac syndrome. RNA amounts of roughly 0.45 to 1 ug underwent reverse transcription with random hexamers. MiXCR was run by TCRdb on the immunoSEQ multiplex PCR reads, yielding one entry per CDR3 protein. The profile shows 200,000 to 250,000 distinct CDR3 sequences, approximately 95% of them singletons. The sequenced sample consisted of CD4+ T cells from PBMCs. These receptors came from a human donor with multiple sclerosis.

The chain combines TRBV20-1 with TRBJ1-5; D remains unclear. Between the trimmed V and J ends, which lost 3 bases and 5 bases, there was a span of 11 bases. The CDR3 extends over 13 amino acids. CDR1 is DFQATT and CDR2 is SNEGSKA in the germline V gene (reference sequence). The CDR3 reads CSASGRSYQPQHF. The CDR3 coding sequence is TGCAGTGCTAGTGGCAGGTCCTATCAGCCCCAGCATTTT.

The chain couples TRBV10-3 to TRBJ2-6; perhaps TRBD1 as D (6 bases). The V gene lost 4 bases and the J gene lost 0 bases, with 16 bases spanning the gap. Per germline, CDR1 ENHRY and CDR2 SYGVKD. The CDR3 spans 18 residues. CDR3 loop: CAISGAGTSRSGANVLTF. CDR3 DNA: TGTGCCATCAGTGGGGCCGGGACAAGTCGCTCTGGGGCCAACGTCCTGACTTTC.

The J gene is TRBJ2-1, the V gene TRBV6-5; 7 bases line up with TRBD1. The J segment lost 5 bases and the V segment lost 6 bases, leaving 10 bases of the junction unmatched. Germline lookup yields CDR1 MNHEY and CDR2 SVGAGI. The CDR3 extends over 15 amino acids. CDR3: CASRERTGVDNEQFF. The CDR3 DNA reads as TGTGCCAGCAGAGAACGGACAGGTGTCGACAATGAGCAGTTCTTC.

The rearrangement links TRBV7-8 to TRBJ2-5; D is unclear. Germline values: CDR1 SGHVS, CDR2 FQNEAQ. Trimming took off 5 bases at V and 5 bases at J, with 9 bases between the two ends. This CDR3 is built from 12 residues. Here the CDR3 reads CASSGPLETQYF. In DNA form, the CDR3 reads TGTGCCAGCAGCGGCCCCCTGGAGACCCAGTACTTC. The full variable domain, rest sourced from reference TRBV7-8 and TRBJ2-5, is GAGVSQSPRYKVAKRGQDVALRCDPISGHVSLFWYQQALGQGPEFLTYFQNEAQLDKSGLPSDRFFAERPEGSVSTLKIQRTQQEDSAVYLCASSGPLETQYFGPGTRLLVL.

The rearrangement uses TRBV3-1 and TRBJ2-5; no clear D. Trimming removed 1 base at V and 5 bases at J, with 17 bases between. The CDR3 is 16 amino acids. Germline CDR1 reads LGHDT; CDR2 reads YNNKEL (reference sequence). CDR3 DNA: TGTGCCAGCAGCCAAGGAGGAGAGCAGCGAGTTGAGACCCAGTACTTC. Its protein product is CASSQGGEQRVETQYF.

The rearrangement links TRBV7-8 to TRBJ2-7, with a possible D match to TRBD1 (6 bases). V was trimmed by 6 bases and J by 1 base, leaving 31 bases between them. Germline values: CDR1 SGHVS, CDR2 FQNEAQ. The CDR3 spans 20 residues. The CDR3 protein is CASRHAGRQGLPPGSYEQYF. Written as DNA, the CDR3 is TGTGCCAGCAGGCACGCCGGGCGGCAGGGGTTACCTCCAGGGTCCTACGAGCAGTACTTC.

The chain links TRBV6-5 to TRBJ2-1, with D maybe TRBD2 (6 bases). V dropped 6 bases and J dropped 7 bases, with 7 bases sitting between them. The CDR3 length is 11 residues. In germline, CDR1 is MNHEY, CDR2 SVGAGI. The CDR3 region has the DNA TGTGCCAGCAGCCGGGGGAATGAGCAGTTCTTC. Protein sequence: CASSRGNEQFF.

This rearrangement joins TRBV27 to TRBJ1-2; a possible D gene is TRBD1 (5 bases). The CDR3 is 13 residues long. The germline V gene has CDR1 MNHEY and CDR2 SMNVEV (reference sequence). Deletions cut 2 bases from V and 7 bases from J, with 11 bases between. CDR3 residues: CASSLRSRGGYTF. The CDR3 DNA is TGTGCCAGCAGTTTAAGATCAAGGGGTGGCTACACCTTC.

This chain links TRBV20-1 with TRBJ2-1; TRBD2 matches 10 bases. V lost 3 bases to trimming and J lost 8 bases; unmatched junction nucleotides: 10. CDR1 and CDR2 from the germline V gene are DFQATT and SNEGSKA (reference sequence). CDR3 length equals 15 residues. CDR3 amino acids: CSARILAGRFHEQFF. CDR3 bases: TGCAGTGCTAGGATACTAGCGGGAAGGTTCCATGAGCAGTTCTTC.

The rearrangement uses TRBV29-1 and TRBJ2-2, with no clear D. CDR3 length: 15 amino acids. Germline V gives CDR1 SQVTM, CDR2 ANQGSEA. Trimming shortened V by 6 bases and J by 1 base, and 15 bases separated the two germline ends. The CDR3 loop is CSVLGLTGNTGELFF. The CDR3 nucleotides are TGCAGCGTCCTAGGTTTAACCGGGAACACCGGGGAGCTGTTTTTT.

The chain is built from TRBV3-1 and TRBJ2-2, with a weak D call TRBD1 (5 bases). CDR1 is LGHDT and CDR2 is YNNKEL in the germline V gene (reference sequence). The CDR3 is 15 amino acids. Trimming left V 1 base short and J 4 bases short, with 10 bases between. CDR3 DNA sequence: TGTGCCAGCAGCCAAGTGCAGGGTCCCACCGGGGAGCTGTTTTTT. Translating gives CASSQVQGPTGELFF.

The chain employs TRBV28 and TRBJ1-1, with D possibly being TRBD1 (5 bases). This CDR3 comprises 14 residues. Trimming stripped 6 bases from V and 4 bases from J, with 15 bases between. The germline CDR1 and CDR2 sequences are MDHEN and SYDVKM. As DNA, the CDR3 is TGTGCCAGCAGAGTTCAGGGTGGCGGCACTGAAGCTTTCTTT. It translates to CASRVQGGGTEAFF.

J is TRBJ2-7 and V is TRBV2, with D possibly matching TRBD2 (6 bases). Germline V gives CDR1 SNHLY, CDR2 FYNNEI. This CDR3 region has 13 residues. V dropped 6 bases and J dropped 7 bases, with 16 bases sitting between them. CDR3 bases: TGTGCCAGCAGGACTAGGTCGGCGTTGGAGCAGTACTTC. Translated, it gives CASRTRSALEQYF.